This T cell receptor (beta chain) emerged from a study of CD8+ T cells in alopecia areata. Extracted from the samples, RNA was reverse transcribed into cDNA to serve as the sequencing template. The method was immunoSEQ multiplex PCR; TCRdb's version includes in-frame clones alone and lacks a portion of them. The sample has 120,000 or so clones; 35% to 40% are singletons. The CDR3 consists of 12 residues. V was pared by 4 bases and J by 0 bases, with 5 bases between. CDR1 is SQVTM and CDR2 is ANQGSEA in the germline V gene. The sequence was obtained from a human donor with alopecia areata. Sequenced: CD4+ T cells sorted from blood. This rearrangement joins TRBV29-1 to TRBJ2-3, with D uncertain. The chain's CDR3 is CSVVSSTDTQYF. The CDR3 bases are TGCAGCGTTGTCAGTAGCACAGATACGCAGTATTTT.